Listed below are T cell receptor beta chains from one sample, sequenced in a study of T cells in Graves' hyperthyroidism and ophthalmopathy. In TCRdb, the multiplex PCR reads were re-called with MiXCR into one record per CDR3 protein. The profile shows 300,000 to 450,000 distinct CDR3 sequences, 25% of them singletons. The sequenced sample consisted of blood. The receptors shown here come from a man in his forties or fifties with Graves' hyperthyroidism. Each CDR3 is given with its conserved first and last residue. Fields, in order: CDR3 DNA, CDR3 protein, V gene, D gene, clone size, J gene. The D gene is left open where the match is weak. Not every row has a clone size; where given, it reads once, few, many or a size class.

TGTGCCAGCAGCCGTAGCGGGAGGAGCTACGAGCAGTACTTC CASSRSGRSYEQYF TRBV7-9 TRBD2 NA TRBJ2-7
TGCAGCGTTCGGACACTTTACTCGAACACTGAAGCTTTCTTT CSVRTLYSNTEAFF TRBV29-1 NA few TRBJ1-1
TGTGCCAGCCGGATAGCGGGAGTCACTAATCAAGAGACCCAGTACTTC CASRIAGVTNQETQYF TRBV6-1 TRBD2 many TRBJ2-5
TGCAGCATGAGATGGGGGGTAAGGCTTGATGAGCAGTTCTTC CSMRWGVRLDEQFF TRBV29-1 NA NA TRBJ2-1
TGCGCCAGCAGCCCTGGGACAGGTCCTCTTTATGGCTACACCTTC CASSPGTGPLYGYTF TRBV5-1 TRBD1 NA TRBJ1-2
TGTGCCTCCGGGACTAGCGGGAGCATCGATGAGCAGTTCTTC CASGTSGSIDEQFF TRBV10-3 TRBD2 many TRBJ2-1
TGTGCCAGCAGGGTAGGGGTTGAAGCTTTCTTT CASRVGVEAFF TRBV6-1 NA many TRBJ1-1
TGTGCCATCAGTGCCGGACTAGAAAACGAGCAGTACTTC CAISAGLENEQYF TRBV10-3 TRBD2 few TRBJ2-7
TGTGCCAGCAGTTTATTATCCGTGGCTAGCGGGGGTAATGAGCAGTTCTTC CASSLLSVASGGNEQFF TRBV28 TRBD2 NA TRBJ2-1
TGCAGTGCTAGTGCTCTAACTAGACAAGAGACCCAGTACTTC CSASALTRQETQYF TRBV20-1 NA NA TRBJ2-5
TGCGCCAGCAGTGAGTCGAGGAGCTTTGGAGAGACCCAGTACTTC CASSESRSFGETQYF TRBV10-2 NA few TRBJ2-5
TGCAGTGCTAAGGGACAGGGGACGAACACTGAAGCTTTCTTT CSAKGQGTNTEAFF TRBV20-1 TRBD1 few TRBJ1-1
TGTGCCAGCAGGGGGCATGGGGGGGGCGATGAGCAGTTCTTC CASRGHGGGDEQFF TRBV13 NA many TRBJ2-1
TGTGCCAGCAGTCCTCTACGTTTGACCTCCTACGAGCAGTACTTC CASSPLRLTSYEQYF TRBV27 NA NA TRBJ2-7
TGTGCTAGTGGTGGGGGTACAGATACGCAGTATTTT CASGGGTDTQYF TRBV12-5 NA NA TRBJ2-3
TGTGCCAGCAGCGTAGGGGCTAGCGGGAGCTCCTACGAGCAGTACTTC CASSVGASGSSYEQYF TRBV5-1 TRBD2 NA TRBJ2-7
TGTGCCAGTAGTATTGCGGTTGGGACCGGGGAGCTGTTTTTT CASSIAVGTGELFF TRBV19 NA NA TRBJ2-2
TGTGCCTGGAGTGTACGTGATACGCAGTATTTT CAWSVRDTQYF TRBV30 NA many TRBJ2-3
TGTGCCAGCAGTTTAAGGTACAGAGACACTGAAGCTTTCTTT CASSLRYRDTEAFF TRBV12-3/TRBV12-4 NA few TRBJ1-1
TGTGCCAGCAGATTAGCGGGAGGGCCGCGTAATGAGCAGTTCTTC CASRLAGGPRNEQFF TRBV27 TRBD2 NA TRBJ2-1
TGTGCCAGCAGCAGGGGGCTTAACTATGGCTACACCTTC CASSRGLNYGYTF TRBV11-3 TRBD1 many TRBJ1-2
TGTGCCAGCAGCTTGGTCTTCTTGTCTAAGACTAGCTTGAACAATGAGCAGTTCTTC CASSLVFLSKTSLNNEQFF TRBV7-2 TRBD2 NA TRBJ2-1
TGTGCCAGCTCACCCACGCGGGAGGGCCTGGATACGCAGTATTTT CASSPTREGLDTQYF TRBV18 TRBD2 few TRBJ2-3
TGTGCCAGCAGCTTAGACGGACTAGCGGCCTTTAATGAGCAGTTCTTC CASSLDGLAAFNEQFF TRBV7-9 TRBD2 NA TRBJ2-1
TGTGCCAGCAGCGCACGGGACGGTCCCTACGAGCAGTACTTC CASSARDGPYEQYF TRBV7-9 NA few TRBJ2-7
TGTGCCAGTAGTATAGGACGGGACAGGGGTGAAGCCTTCTTT CASSIGRDRGEAFF TRBV19 TRBD1 NA TRBJ1-1
TGTGCCAGCAGTCCCCTAGCGGGAGGTGTCACCGGGGAGCTGTTTTTT CASSPLAGGVTGELFF TRBV12-3/TRBV12-4 TRBD2 few TRBJ2-2
TGTGCCAGCAGCTTGGGACTAGCGGGGGACAATGAGCAGTTCTTC CASSLGLAGDNEQFF TRBV7-3 TRBD2 many TRBJ2-1
TGTGCCAGCAGTTCTATAAGACAGGGAAGGTCCTATGGCTACACCTTC CASSSIRQGRSYGYTF TRBV6-1 TRBD1 NA TRBJ1-2
TGCAGCGTTGAGGTGACATTTAGGACTCAGTACTTC CSVEVTFRTQYF TRBV29-1 NA NA TRBJ2-5
TGTGCTAGTGGTTCCACCTCCGGGACCCAACTGTTTTTT CASGSTSGTQLFF TRBV12-5 NA NA TRBJ1-4
TGTGCCAGCAGTGAAGTCCGTTCCGGTCAGCCCCAGCATTTT CASSEVRSGQPQHF TRBV2 NA NA TRBJ1-5
TGTGCCAGCAGTCTTCTAGAGGGCGGGGAGCTGTTTTTT CASSLLEGGELFF TRBV12-3/TRBV12-4 NA NA TRBJ2-2
TGCAGCGTTTACTCCACCATGGCTTTCTTT CSVYSTMAFF TRBV29-1 NA few TRBJ1-1
TGTGCCAGCAGGGACCCGGGACAGGGCAATGAGCAGTTCTTC CASRDPGQGNEQFF TRBV2 TRBD1 few TRBJ2-1
TGTGCCAGCAAGGGGTGGCTAGCGGGAGTAGATACGCAGTATTTT CASKGWLAGVDTQYF TRBV3-1 TRBD2 NA TRBJ2-3
TGTGCCAGCATCCCCGGACAGGGAGCTGAAGCTTTCTTT CASIPGQGAEAFF TRBV12-3/TRBV12-4 TRBD1 many TRBJ1-1
TGTGCCTGGAGTGTAGTTATGGGTCAGGGGACCGGGGAGCTGTTTTTT CAWSVVMGQGTGELFF TRBV30 NA NA TRBJ2-2
TGTGCCAGCAGTGAAGCGCTTGGCGGAGGGCCCCGCTACGAGCAGTACTTC CASSEALGGGPRYEQYF TRBV2 NA NA TRBJ2-7
TGCGCCAGCAGCATGGACAGGGGGTCTGGAAACACCATATATTTT CASSMDRGSGNTIYF TRBV5-1 TRBD1 NA TRBJ1-3
TGTGCCAGCAATAGCCCCAGGACTAGCGGGCATTACGAGCAGTACTTC CASNSPRTSGHYEQYF TRBV6-1 TRBD2 many TRBJ2-7
TGTGCCAGCAGCTCCTCATGGGATCAGCCCCAGCATTTT CASSSSWDQPQHF TRBV7-9 NA NA TRBJ1-5
TGTGCCAGCAGTGAACCCGAGGGGTCCTACAATGAGCAGTTCTTC CASSEPEGSYNEQFF TRBV2 NA many TRBJ2-1
TGTGCCAGCAGCTTAGCGGAAGGGGACAATGAGCAGTTCTTC CASSLAEGDNEQFF TRBV7-3 NA few TRBJ2-1
TGTGCCAGCAGCGCCTCCCCACAGGGGGCGTTCTTC CASSASPQGAFF TRBV7-2 TRBD1 NA TRBJ2-1